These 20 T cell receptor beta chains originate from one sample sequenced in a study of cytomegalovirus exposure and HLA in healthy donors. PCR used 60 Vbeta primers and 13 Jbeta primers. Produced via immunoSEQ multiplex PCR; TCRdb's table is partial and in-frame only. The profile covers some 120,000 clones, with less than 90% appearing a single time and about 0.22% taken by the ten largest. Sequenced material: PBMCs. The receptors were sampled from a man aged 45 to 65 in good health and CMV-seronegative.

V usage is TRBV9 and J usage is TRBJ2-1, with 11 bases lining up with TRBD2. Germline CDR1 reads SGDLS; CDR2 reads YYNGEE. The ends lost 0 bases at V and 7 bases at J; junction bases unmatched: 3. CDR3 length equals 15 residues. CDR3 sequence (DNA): TGTGCCAGCAGCGTAGTGTCTAGCGGGGGGAATGAGCAGTTCTTC. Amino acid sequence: CASSVVSSGGNEQFF.

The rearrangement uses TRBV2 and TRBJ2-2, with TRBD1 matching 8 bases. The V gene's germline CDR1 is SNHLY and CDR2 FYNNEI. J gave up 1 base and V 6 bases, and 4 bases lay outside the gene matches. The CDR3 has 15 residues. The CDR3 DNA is TGTGCCAGCAGCTTTGACAGGGGGAACACCGGGGAGCTGTTTTTT. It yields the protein CASSFDRGNTGELFF. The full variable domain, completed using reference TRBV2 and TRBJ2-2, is EPEVTQTPSHQVTQMGQEVILRCVPISNHLYFYWYRQILGQKVEFLVSFYNNEISEKSEIFDDQFSVERPDGSNFTLKIRSTKLEDSAMYFCASSFDRGNTGELFFGEGSRLTVL.

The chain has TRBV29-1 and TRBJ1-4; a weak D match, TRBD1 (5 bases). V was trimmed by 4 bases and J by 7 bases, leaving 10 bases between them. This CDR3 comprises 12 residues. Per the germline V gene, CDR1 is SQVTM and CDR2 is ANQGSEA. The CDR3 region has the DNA TGCAGCGTTGCGGGGGGGGGTGAAAAACTGTTTTTT. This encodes CSVAGGGEKLFF.

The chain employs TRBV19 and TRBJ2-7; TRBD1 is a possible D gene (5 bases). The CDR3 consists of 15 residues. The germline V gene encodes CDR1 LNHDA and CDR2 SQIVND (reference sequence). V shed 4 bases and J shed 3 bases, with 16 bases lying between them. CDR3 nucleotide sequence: TGTGCCAGTAGTACAGACAGCGCCGTGAACTACGAGCAGTACTTC. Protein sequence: CASSTDSAVNYEQYF.

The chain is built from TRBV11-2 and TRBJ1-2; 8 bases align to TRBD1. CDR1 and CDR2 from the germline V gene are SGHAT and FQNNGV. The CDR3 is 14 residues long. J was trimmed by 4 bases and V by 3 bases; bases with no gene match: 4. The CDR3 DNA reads TGTGCCAGCAGCTTCGGACAGGGCGGCTATGGCTACACCTTC. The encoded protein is CASSFGQGGYGYTF.

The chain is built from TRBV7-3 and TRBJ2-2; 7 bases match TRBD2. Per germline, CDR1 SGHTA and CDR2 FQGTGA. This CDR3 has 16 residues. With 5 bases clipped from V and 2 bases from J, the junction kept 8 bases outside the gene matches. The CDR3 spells CASSPHGGSNTGELFF. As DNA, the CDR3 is TGTGCCAGCAGCCCCCATGGCGGGAGTAACACCGGGGAGCTGTTTTTT.

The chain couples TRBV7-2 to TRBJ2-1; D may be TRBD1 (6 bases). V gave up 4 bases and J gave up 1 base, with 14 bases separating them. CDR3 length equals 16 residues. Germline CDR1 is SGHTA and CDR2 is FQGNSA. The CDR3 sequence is CASSSSRGRSYNEQFF. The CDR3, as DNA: TGTGCCAGCAGCTCGAGCAGGGGCAGGTCCTACAATGAGCAGTTCTTC.

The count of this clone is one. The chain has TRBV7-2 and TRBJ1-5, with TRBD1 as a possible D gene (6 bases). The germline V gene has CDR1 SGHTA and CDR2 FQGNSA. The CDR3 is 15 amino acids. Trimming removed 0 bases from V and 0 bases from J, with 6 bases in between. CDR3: CASSLAGGSNQPQHF. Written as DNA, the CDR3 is TGTGCCAGCAGCTTAGCAGGGGGTAGCAATCAGCCCCAGCATTTT.

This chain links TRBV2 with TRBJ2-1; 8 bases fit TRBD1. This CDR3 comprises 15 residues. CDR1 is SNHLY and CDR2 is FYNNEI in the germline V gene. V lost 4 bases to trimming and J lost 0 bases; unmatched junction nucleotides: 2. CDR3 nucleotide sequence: TGTGCCAGCAGTGGGACAGGGTCCTCCTACAATGAGCAGTTCTTC. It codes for CASSGTGSSYNEQFF.

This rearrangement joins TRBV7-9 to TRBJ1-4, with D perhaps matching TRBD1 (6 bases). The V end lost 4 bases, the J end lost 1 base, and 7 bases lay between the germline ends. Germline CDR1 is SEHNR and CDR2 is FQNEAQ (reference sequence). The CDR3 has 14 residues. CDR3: CASSSQGTNEKLFF. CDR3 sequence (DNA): TGTGCCAGCAGCTCACAGGGAACTAATGAAAAACTGTTTTTT.

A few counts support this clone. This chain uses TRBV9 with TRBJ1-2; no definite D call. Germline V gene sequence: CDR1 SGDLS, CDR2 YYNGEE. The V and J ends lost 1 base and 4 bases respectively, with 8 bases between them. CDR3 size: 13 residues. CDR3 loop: CASSVTARYGYTF. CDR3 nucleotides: TGTGCCAGCAGCGTAACAGCCCGCTATGGCTACACCTTC. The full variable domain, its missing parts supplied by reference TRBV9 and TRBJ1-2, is DSGVTQTPKHLITATGQRVTLRCSPRSGDLSVYWYQQSLDQGLQFLIQYYNGEERAKGNILERFSAQQFPDLHSELNLSSLELGDSALYFCASSVTARYGYTFGSGTRLTVV.

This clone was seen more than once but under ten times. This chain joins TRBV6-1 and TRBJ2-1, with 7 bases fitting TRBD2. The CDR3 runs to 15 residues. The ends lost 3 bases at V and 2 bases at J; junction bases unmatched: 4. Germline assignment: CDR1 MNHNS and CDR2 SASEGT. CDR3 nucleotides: TGTGCCAGCAGTGATTCCCGGGGGGCCTACAATGAGCAGTTCTTC. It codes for CASSDSRGAYNEQFF.

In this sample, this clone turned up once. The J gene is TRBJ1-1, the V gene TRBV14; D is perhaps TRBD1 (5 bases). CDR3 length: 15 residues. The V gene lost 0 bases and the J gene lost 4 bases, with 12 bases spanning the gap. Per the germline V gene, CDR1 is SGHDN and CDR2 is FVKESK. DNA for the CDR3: TGTGCCAGCAGCCAAGATTTGGGGCGAATCACTGAAGCTTTCTTT. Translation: CASSQDLGRITEAFF.

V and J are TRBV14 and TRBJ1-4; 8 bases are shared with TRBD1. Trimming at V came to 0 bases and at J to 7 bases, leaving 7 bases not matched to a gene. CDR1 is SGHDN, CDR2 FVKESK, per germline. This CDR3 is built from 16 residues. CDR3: CASSQDLGDRGEKLFF. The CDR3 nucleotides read TGTGCCAGCAGCCAAGATCTTGGAGACAGGGGTGAAAAACTGTTTTTT.

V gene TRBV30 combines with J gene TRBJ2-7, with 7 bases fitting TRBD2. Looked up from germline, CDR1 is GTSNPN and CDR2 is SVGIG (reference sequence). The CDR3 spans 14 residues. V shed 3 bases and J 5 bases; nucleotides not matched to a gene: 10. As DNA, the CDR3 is TGTGCCTGGAGGGGAGGGCCCAGCCACCACGAGCAGTACTTC. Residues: CAWRGGPSHHEQYF.

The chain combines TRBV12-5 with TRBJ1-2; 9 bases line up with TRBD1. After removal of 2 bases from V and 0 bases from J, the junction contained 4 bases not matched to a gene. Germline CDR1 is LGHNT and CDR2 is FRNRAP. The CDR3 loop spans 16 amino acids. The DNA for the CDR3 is TGTGCTAGTGGTTTGCGGACAGGGGCTACTAACTATGGCTACACCTTC. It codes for CASGLRTGATNYGYTF.

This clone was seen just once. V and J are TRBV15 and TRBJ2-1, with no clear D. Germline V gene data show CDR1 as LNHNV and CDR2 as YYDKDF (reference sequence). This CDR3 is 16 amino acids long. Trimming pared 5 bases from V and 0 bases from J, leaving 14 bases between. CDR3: CATSWARMSSYNEQFF. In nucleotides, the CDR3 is TGTGCCACCAGCTGGGCTCGTATGAGCTCCTACAATGAGCAGTTCTTC.

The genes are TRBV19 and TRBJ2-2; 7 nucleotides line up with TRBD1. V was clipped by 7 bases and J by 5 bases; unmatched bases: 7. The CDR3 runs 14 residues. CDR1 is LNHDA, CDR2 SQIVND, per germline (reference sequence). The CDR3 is CASTVTGSTGELFF. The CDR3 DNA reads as TGTGCCAGTACCGTGACAGGGAGTACCGGGGAGCTGTTTTTT.

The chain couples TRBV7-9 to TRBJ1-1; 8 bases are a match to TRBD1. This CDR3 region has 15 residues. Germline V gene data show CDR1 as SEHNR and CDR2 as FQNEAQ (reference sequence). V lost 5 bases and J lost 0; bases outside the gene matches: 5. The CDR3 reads CASSAEGQVNTEAFF. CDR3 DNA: TGTGCCAGCAGCGCGGAGGGACAGGTGAACACTGAAGCTTTCTTT.

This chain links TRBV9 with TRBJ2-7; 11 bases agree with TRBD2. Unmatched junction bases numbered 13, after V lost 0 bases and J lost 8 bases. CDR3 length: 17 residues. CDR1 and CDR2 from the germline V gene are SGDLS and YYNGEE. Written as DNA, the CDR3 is TGTGCCAGCAGCGTAGAATGGGGGGGACTAGCGGCAGAGAAGCAGTACTTC. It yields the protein CASSVEWGGLAAEKQYF. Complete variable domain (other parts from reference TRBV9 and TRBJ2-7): DSGVTQTPKHLITATGQRVTLRCSPRSGDLSVYWYQQSLDQGLQFLIQYYNGEERAKGNILERFSAQQFPDLHSELNLSSLELGDSALYFCASSVEWGGLAAEKQYFGPGTRLTVT.